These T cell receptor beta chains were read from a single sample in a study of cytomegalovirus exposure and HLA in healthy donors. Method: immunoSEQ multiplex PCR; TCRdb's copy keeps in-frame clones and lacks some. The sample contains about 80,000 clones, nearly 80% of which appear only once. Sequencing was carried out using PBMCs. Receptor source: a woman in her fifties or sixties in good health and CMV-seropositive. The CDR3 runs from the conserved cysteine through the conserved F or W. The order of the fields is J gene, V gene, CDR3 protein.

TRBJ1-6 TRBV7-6 CASSLARGAESPLHF
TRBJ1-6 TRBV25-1 CASSEFETVGYSPLHF
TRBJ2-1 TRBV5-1 CASSGGGTSYNEQFF
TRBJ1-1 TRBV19 CASSIDRTNLMNTEAFF
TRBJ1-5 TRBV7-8 CASSSRQGNQPQHF
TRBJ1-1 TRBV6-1 CASRKGARNTEAFF
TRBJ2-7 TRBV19 CASSLQGGLSYEQYF
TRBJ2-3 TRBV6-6 CASSRLAGVTDTQYF
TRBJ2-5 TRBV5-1 CASTTSGAQETQYF
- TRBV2 CASSLDRAYEQYF
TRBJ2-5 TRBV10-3 CAIVAGVGETQYF
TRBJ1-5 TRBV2 CASRGTGSDNQPQHF
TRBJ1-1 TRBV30 CAGRVRGYTEAFF
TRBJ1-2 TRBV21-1 CASSGRASNYGYTF
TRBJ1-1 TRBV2 CASRPGGFEAFF
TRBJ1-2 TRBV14 CASSQTDRVDYGYTF
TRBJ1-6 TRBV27 CASSYAGTHNSPLHF
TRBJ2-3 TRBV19 CASSTITSGGVDTQYF